Listed below are T cell receptor beta chains from one sample, sequenced in a study of CD8 T cells in Susac syndrome. Each CDR3 protein gets one entry after TCRdb re-called the immunoSEQ multiplex PCR reads with MiXCR. The sample carries hundreds of thousands of distinct CDR3 sequences, 94% recorded once. The source material was CD4+ T cells from PBMCs. The receptors stem from a human donor with Susac syndrome. Each CDR3 is given with its conserved first and last residue. D genes are given only for firm matches. Clone size is not always given. Where it is, it says once, few, many or a class for expanded clones.

J gene,clone size,D gene,V gene,CDR3 DNA,CDR3 protein
TRBJ1-5,.,.,TRBV20-1,TGCAGTGCTAGTCCCAGGGGCAGCAATCAGCCCCAGCATTTT,CSASPRGSNQPQHF
TRBJ1-1,once,.,TRBV30,TGTGCCTGGAGTGGAAGCCGGGCAGCAGAAGCTTTCTTT,CAWSGSRAAEAFF
TRBJ2-3,.,TRBD2,TRBV30,TGTGCCTGGAGTATGGGACTAGCGGGGGGGACCCTATTCACAGATACGCAGTATTTT,CAWSMGLAGGTLFTDTQYF
TRBJ2-3,.,.,TRBV7-2,TGTGCCAGCAGCTTAGCGAGCGGACCGCCAGGGACCGCGAAGTATTTT,CASSLASGPPGTAKYF
TRBJ1-4,.,.,TRBV6-6,TGTGCCAGCAGTTACGCGGAACTCCGTGATGAAAAACTGTTTTTT,CASSYAELRDEKLFF
TRBJ2-7,few,.,TRBV12-3/TRBV12-4,TGTGCCAGCACAGGCGCCTACGAGCAGTACTTC,CASTGAYEQYF
TRBJ2-3,.,TRBD1,TRBV20-1,TGCAGTGCTAGAGGCGGGCCGGGGACAGACACAGATACGCAGTATTTT,CSARGGPGTDTDTQYF
TRBJ2-2,few,.,TRBV7-2,TGTGCCAGCAGCCATCCCGGGACGAACACCGGGGAGCTGTTTTTT,CASSHPGTNTGELFF
TRBJ2-5,.,.,TRBV3-1,TGTGCCAGCAGCCAAGATCTTGAAGGGAGGGAGACCCAGTACTTC,CASSQDLEGRETQYF
TRBJ1-2,.,TRBD1,TRBV2,TGTGCCAGCAAACCGGGACAGGGGTCCTATGGCTACACCTTC,CASKPGQGSYGYTF
TRBJ1-5,once,.,TRBV6-2/TRBV6-3,TGTGCCAGCAGTCCCTACAGTTATCAGCCCCAGCATTTT,CASSPYSYQPQHF
TRBJ2-1,.,.,TRBV10-1,TGCGCCAGCAGTGGGGACGGCAATTACAATGAGCAGTTCTTC,CASSGDGNYNEQFF